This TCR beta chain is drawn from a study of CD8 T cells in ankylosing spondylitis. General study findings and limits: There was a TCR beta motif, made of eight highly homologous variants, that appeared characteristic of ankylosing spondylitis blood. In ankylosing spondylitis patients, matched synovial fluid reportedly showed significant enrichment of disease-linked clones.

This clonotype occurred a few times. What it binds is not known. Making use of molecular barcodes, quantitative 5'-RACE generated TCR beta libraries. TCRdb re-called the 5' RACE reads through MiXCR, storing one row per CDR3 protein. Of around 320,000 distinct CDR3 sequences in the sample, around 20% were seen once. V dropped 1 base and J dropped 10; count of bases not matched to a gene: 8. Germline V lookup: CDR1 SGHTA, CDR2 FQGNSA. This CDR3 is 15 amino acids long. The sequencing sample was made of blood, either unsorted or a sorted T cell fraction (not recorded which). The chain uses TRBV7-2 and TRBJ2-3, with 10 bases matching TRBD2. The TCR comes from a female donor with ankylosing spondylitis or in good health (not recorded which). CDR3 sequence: CASSLDASGSYPQYF. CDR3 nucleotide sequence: TGTGCCAGCAGCTTAGACGCTAGCGGGAGTTATCCGCAGTATTTT.